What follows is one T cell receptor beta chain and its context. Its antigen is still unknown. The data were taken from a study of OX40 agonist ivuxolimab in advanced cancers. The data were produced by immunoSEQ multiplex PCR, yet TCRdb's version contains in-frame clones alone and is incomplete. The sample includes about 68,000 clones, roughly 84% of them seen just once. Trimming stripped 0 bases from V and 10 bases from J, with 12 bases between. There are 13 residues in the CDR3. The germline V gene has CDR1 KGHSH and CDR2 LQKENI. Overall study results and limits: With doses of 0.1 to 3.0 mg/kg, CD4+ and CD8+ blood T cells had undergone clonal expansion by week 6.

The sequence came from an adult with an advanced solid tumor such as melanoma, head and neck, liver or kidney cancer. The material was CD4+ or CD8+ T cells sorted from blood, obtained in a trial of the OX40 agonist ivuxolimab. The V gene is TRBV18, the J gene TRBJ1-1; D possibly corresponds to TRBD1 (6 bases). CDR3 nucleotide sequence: TGTGCCAGCTCACCACCCAACAGGGAAGGAGCTTTCTTT. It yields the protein CASSPPNREGAFF.